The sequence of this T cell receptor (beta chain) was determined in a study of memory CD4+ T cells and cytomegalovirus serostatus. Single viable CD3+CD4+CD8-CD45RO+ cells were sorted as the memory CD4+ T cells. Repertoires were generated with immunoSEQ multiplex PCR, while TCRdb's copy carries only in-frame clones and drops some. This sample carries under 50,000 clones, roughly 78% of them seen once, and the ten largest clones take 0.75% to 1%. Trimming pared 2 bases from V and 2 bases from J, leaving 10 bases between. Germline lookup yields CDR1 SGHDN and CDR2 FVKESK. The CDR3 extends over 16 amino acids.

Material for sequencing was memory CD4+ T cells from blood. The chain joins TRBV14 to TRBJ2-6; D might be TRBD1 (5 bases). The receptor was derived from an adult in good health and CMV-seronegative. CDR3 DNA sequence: TGTGCCAGCAGCCAAATAGGGGTTACTGGGGCCAACGTCCTGACTTTC. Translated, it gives CASSQIGVTGANVLTF.